The 23 T cell receptor beta chains in this list originate from one sample, sequenced in a study of cytotoxic CD8 clonotypes in ibrutinib-treated CLL. Data came from immunoSEQ multiplex PCR; TCRdb stores just in-frame clones and leaves some out. The sample lists 50,000 or so clones; roughly 63% were seen once. This specimen consisted of PBMCs, obtained after 24 months of ibrutinib treatment. These receptors originate from a human donor with chronic lymphocytic leukemia.

The V and J genes are TRBV7-8 and TRBJ2-7; D is undetermined. The CDR3 is made up of 13 amino acids. V was clipped by 5 bases and J by 6 bases, with 14 bases between them. The germline CDR1 and CDR2 sequences are SGHVS and FQNEAQ. The CDR3 DNA reads TGTGCCAGCAGCCCAAACGACCCTCGCGAGCAGTACTTC. Its protein is CASSPNDPREQYF.

CDR3 nucleotide sequence: TGCGCCAGCATGGGACAGGGATTAGATACGCAGTATTTT. Translated, it gives CASMGQGLDTQYF. The chain employs TRBV5-1 and TRBJ2-3; 9 positions match TRBD1. CDR3 length equals 13 residues. Germline V CDR1 and CDR2: SGHRS, YFSETQ. V shed 6 bases and J 5 bases; nucleotides not matched to a gene: 4.

The rearrangement uses TRBV7-8 and TRBJ1-1; D not resolved. Germline V gives CDR1 SGHVS, CDR2 FQNEAQ. The CDR3 runs 13 residues. V lost 4 bases and J lost 6, with 12 bases in between. CDR3 sequence: CASSWRVIAEAFF. The CDR3 bases are TGTGCCAGCAGCTGGAGGGTTATCGCTGAAGCTTTCTTT.

The chain joins TRBV2 to TRBJ1-4; no reliable D call. The CDR3 totals 13 residues. CDR1 is SNHLY, CDR2 FYNNEI, per germline. V lost 6 bases and J lost 8, with 13 bases in between. CDR3 region: CASSDTRVEKLFF. CDR3 in DNA: TGTGCCAGCAGCGATACTCGTGTGGAAAAACTGTTTTTT. Full variable domain (remainder filled in from reference TRBV2 and TRBJ1-4): EPEVTQTPSHQVTQMGQEVILRCVPISNHLYFYWYRQILGQKVEFLVSFYNNEISEKSEIFDDQFSVERPDGSNFTLKIRSTKLEDSAMYFCASSDTRVEKLFFGSGTQLSVL.

This clone has a single count. CDR3 amino acids: CASSEMGAGQETQYF. CDR3 DNA sequence: TGTGCCAGCAGTGAGATGGGGGCTGGACAAGAGACCCAGTACTTC. The rearrangement uses TRBV2 and TRBJ2-5, with TRBD1 as a possible D gene (6 bases). Germline lookup yields CDR1 SNHLY and CDR2 FYNNEI. V was trimmed by 3 bases and J by 2 bases, leaving 13 bases between them. The CDR3 extends over 15 amino acids. The entire variable domain, with the rest obtained from reference TRBV2 and TRBJ2-5, is as follows: EPEVTQTPSHQVTQMGQEVILRCVPISNHLYFYWYRQILGQKVEFLVSFYNNEISEKSEIFDDQFSVERPDGSNFTLKIRSTKLEDSAMYFCASSEMGAGQETQYFGPGTRLLVL.

The table lists this clone with a few counts. The chain joins TRBV27 to TRBJ1-2; TRBD1 is a possible D gene (6 bases). The CDR3 sequence is 13 residues long. Germline V gene sequence: CDR1 MNHEY, CDR2 SMNVEV (reference sequence). V lost 4 bases to trimming and J lost 6 bases, with 12 bases between them. This chain's CDR3 is CASSSYREDGYTF. CDR3 DNA sequence: TGTGCCAGCAGTTCATACAGGGAGGATGGCTACACCTTC.

This chain uses TRBV5-1 with TRBJ2-1; the D gene is possibly TRBD2 (6 bases). V was cut by 4 bases and J by 9 bases, with 23 bases left in between. This CDR3 is built from 16 residues. Per the germline V gene, CDR1 is SGHRS and CDR2 is YFSETQ. The DNA of the CDR3 is TGCGCCAGCAGCCCCGGAGGGGCTCTCACGAGCTTTGAGCAGTTCTTC. Translated, it gives CASSPGGALTSFEQFF.

The gene calls are TRBV5-1 and TRBJ2-7; 7 bases fit TRBD1. The germline CDR1 and CDR2 sequences are SGHRS and YFSETQ. V was clipped by 3 bases and J by 2 bases; unmatched bases: 5. The CDR3 has 14 residues. As DNA, the CDR3 is TGCGCCAGCAGCTCCGGGACAGTCCCCTACGAGCAGTACTTC. Translated, it gives CASSSGTVPYEQYF.

The gene calls are TRBV4-1 and TRBJ1-5; possible D gene TRBD1, 6 bases. V was shortened by 4 bases and J by 6 bases, with 13 bases between the two germline ends. Germline assignment: CDR1 MGHRA and CDR2 YSYEKL. CDR3 size: 14 residues. CDR3 DNA sequence: TGCGCCAGCAGCCCAGACCGGGGGCCTCAGCCCCAGCATTTT. Amino acid sequence: CASSPDRGPQPQHF.

This chain uses TRBV5-1 with TRBJ2-1; 14 nucleotides line up with TRBD2. Germline CDR1 reads SGHRS; CDR2 reads YFSETQ. The V and J ends lost 0 bases and 10 bases, in that order; junction bases with no gene match: 3. This CDR3 is 15 amino acids long. The CDR3 DNA reads as TGCGCCAGCAGCTTGGGGACTAGCGGGGGGATGGAGCAGTTCTTC. As protein: CASSLGTSGGMEQFF.

The J gene is TRBJ2-7, the V gene TRBV5-1; 9 nucleotides agree with TRBD1. The CDR3 totals 16 residues. Per germline, CDR1 SGHRS and CDR2 YFSETQ. Germline trimming cut 0 bases from V and 5 bases from J; bases unmatched to any gene: 9. CDR3 in amino acids: CASSLAGGTGYHEQYF. The CDR3 region has the DNA TGCGCCAGCAGCTTGGCCGGGGGGACAGGGTACCACGAGCAGTACTTC.

CDR3 region: CSVEARSGRTNTEAFF. Here the CDR3 DNA reads TGCAGCGTTGAAGCCCGTTCTGGTCGGACGAACACTGAAGCTTTCTTT. J is TRBJ1-1 and V is TRBV29-1, with D hard to call. This CDR3 region has 16 residues. The germline V gene has CDR1 SQVTM and CDR2 ANQGSEA. Trimming removed 1 base from V and 1 base from J, with 16 bases in between.

This rearrangement joins TRBV5-1 to TRBJ2-2; the D gene is possibly TRBD2 (5 bases). Germline CDR1 is SGHRS and CDR2 is YFSETQ. The CDR3 sequence is 14 residues long. V lost 7 bases, J lost 5 bases, and 15 bases lay in between. This CDR3 reads CASSRQPGTGELFF. In DNA form, the CDR3 reads TGCGCCAGCTCAAGACAACCGGGGACCGGGGAGCTGTTTTTT.

This sequence joins TRBV5-1 and TRBJ2-3; 10 positions match TRBD2. Germline V gene sequence: CDR1 SGHRS, CDR2 YFSETQ. Trimming cost V 6 bases and J 5 bases; bases outside gene matches: 6. This CDR3 contains 14 residues. As DNA, the CDR3 is TGCGCCAGCATTGCTGTAGCGGGGGGAGATACGCAGTATTTT. Protein: CASIAVAGGDTQYF.

The chain employs TRBV5-1 and TRBJ2-1; a possible D gene is TRBD2 (5 bases). Germline V gives CDR1 SGHRS, CDR2 YFSETQ. V lost 0 bases to trimming and J lost 5 bases, with 12 bases between them. CDR3 length: 15 residues. The DNA for the CDR3 is TGCGCCAGCAGCTTGGGAGGGTTGGTCAACAATGAGCAGTTCTTC. It translates to CASSLGGLVNNEQFF.

V usage is TRBV5-5 and J usage is TRBJ2-3, with D uncertain. From germline, CDR1 is SGHKS and CDR2 YYEKEE (reference sequence). The ends were cut back, 6 bases at V and 5 bases at J, with 13 bases in the middle. This CDR3 region has 13 residues. In DNA, the CDR3 is TGTGCCAGCACCAGACGGGTAGAAGATACGCAGTATTTT. Protein: CASTRRVEDTQYF.

This chain joins TRBV5-1 and TRBJ2-5, with 12 positions matching TRBD2. The CDR3 length is 21 residues. The germline V gene encodes CDR1 SGHRS and CDR2 YFSETQ. Trimming cost V 4 bases and J 5 bases; bases outside gene matches: 24. CDR3 nucleotides: TGCGCCAGCAGCAAACCCTCTACATACTCACTAGCGGGGGGACCCGAGGAGACCCAGTACTTC. Protein: CASSKPSTYSLAGGPEETQYF.

This clone has at least ten counts. The genes are TRBV6-1 and TRBJ2-7; possibly TRBD1 or TRBD2 for D (6 bases each). The CDR3 contains 14 residues. The V gene's germline CDR1 is MNHNS and CDR2 SASEGT. Trimming removed 7 bases from V and 4 bases from J, with 17 bases in between. CDR3 in amino acids: CASMGASVPYEQYF. The CDR3 DNA reads as TGTGCCAGCATGGGGGCTAGCGTACCATACGAGCAGTACTTC.

The chain is built from TRBV5-1 and TRBJ2-7; weak D call: TRBD1 (6 bases). CDR3 length: 15 residues. Germline V gives CDR1 SGHRS, CDR2 YFSETQ. Deletions cut 5 bases from V and 6 bases from J, with 21 bases between. CDR3 DNA sequence: TGCGCCAGCAGTCTTGGAACAGGGCGCATGAGCGAGCAGTACTTC. Translation: CASSLGTGRMSEQYF.

There are a few counts of this clone. The V call is TRBV5-6, the J call TRBJ1-5; D might be TRBD1 (5 bases). From germline, CDR1 is SGHDT and CDR2 YYEEEE. Trimming left V 4 bases short and J 0 bases short, with 14 bases between. CDR3 size: 16 residues. The CDR3 is CASSTAGGNSNQPQHF. The CDR3 DNA sequence: TGTGCCAGCAGCACGGCTGGGGGAAATAGCAATCAGCCCCAGCATTTT.

The J gene is TRBJ2-7, the V gene TRBV4-1; no clear D. CDR3 length: 13 amino acids. Looked up from germline, CDR1 is MGHRA and CDR2 is YSYEKL. V was trimmed by 0 bases and J by 3 bases, leaving 6 bases between them. The CDR3 is CASSQDVGYEQYF. The CDR3 DNA sequence: TGCGCCAGCAGCCAAGACGTGGGCTACGAGCAGTACTTC.

This chain links TRBV5-1 with TRBJ1-2; the D is unclear. In germline, CDR1 is SGHRS, CDR2 YFSETQ. V lost 8 bases to trimming and J lost 7 bases, with 24 bases between them. This CDR3 region has 15 residues. The DNA of the CDR3 is TGCGCCAGAAGACGGAACCCTGCCGTCATTTGTGGCTACACCTTC. Its protein is CARRRNPAVICGYTF.

V and J are TRBV7-9 and TRBJ2-7; 7 nucleotides agree with TRBD2. Germline CDR1 is SEHNR and CDR2 is FQNEAQ (reference sequence). After removal of 5 bases from V and 5 bases from J, the junction contained 9 bases not matched to a gene. The CDR3 spans 14 residues. The CDR3 coding sequence is TGTGCCAGCAGCCGAGCGGGGCCCGGCGACGAGCAGTACTTC. As protein: CASSRAGPGDEQYF.